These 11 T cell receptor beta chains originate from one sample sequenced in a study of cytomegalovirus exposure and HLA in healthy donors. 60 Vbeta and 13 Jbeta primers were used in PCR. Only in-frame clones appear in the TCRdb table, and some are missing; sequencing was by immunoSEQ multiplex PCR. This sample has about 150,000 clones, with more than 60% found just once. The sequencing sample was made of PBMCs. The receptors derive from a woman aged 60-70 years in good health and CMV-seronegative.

CDR3 nucleotide sequence: TGTGCCAGCTCGTCGGACAGGGTCGGCAATCAGCCCCAGCATTTT. The encoded protein is CASSSDRVGNQPQHF. The V gene is TRBV18, the J gene TRBJ1-5; the match to TRBD1 covers 8 bases. Germline CDR1 is KGHSH and CDR2 is LQKENI. V lost 6 bases and J lost 2; bases outside the gene matches: 6. The CDR3 is made up of 15 amino acids.

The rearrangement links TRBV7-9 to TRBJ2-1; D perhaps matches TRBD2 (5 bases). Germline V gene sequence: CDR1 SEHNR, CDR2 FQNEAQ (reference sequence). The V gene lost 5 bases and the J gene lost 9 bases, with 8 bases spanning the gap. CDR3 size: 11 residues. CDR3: CASSEGSEQFF. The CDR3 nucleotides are TGTGCCAGCAGCGAAGGGAGTGAGCAGTTCTTC.

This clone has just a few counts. The CDR3: CATSRGSPGTSGAVGDEQYF. The CDR3 DNA reads as TGTGCCACCAGCAGAGGCTCGCCCGGGACTAGCGGGGCCGTCGGGGACGAGCAGTACTTC. This chain connects TRBV15 to TRBJ2-7; 13 bases are shared with TRBD2. V dropped 1 base and J dropped 5; count of bases not matched to a gene: 17. CDR3 length: 20 residues. Germline CDR1 is LNHNV and CDR2 is YYDKDF (reference sequence).

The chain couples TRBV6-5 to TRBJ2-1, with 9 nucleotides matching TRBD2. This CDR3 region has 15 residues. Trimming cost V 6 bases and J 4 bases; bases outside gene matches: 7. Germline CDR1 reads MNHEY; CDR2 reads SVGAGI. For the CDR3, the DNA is TGTGCCAGCAGGGACTTAGCGGGGGCGTACAATGAGCAGTTCTTC. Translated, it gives CASRDLAGAYNEQFF.

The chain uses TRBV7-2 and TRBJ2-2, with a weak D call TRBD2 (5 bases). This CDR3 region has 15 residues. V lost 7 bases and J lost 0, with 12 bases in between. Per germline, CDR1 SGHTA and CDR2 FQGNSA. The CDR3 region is CASNGGGSNTGELFF. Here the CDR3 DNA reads TGTGCCAGCAATGGAGGCGGTTCGAACACCGGGGAGCTGTTTTTT.

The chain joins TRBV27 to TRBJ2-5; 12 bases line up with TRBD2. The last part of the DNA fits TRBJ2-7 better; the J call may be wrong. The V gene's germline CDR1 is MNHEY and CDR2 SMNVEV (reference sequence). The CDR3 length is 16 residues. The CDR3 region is CASSPWTSGNGNEQYF. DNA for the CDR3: TGTGCCAGCAGTCCCTGGACTAGCGGGAATGGGAACGAGCAGTACTTC.

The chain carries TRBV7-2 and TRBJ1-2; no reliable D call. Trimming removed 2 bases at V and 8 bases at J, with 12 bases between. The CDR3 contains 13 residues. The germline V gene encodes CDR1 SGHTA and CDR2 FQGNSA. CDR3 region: CASSLFSSGGYTF. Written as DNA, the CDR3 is TGTGCCAGCAGCTTATTCAGCTCCGGGGGCTACACCTTC. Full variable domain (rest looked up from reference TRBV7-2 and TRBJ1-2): GAGVSQSPSNKVTEKGKDVELRCDPISGHTALYWYRQSLGQGLEFLIYFQGNSAPDKSGLPSDRFSAERTGGSVSTLTIQRTQQEDSAVYLCASSLFSSGGYTFGSGTRLTVV.

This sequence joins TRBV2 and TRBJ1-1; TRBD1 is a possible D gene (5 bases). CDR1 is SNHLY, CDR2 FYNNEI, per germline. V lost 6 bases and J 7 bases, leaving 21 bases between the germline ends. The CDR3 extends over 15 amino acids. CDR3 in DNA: TGTGCCAGCAGGACCCTAGCGGGCAGGGCCGGTGAAGCTTTCTTT. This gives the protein CASRTLAGRAGEAFF.

CDR3 nucleotide sequence: TGTGCCAGCAGCCGGTTAAACGTGGGACAGATCAATGGCTACACCTTC. Amino acids: CASSRLNVGQINGYTF. The chain carries TRBV5-4 and TRBJ1-2; TRBD1 agrees at 7 bases. Losses at the gene ends were 4 bases for V and 6 bases for J; bases not matched to a gene: 15. The germline V gene encodes CDR1 SGHNT and CDR2 YYREEE (reference sequence). This CDR3 contains 16 residues. The entire variable domain, with the rest obtained from reference TRBV5-4 and TRBJ1-2, is as follows: ETGVTQSPTHLIKTRGQQVTLRCSSQSGHNTVSWYQQALGQGPQFIFQYYREEENGRGNFPPRFSGLQFPNYSSELNVNALELDDSALYLCASSRLNVGQINGYTFGSGTRLTVV.

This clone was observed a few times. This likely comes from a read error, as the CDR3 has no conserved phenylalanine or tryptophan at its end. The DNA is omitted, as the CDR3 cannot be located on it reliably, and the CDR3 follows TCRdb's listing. CDR3 loop: CASSPTPAPGLTFGI. V is TRBV28 and J is TRBJ2-7; TRBD2 is taken as the D call from the table, unchecked against the DNA. The V gene's germline CDR1 is MDHEN and CDR2 SYDVKM. A total of 15 residues make up the CDR3, ends included.

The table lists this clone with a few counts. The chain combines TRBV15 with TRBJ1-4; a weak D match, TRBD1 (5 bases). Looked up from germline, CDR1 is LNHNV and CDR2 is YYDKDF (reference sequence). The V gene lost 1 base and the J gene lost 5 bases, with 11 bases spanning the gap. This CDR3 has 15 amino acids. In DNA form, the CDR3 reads TGTGCCACCAGCAGAGTTCGGGCAGGGAATGAAAAACTGTTTTTT. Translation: CATSRVRAGNEKLFF.